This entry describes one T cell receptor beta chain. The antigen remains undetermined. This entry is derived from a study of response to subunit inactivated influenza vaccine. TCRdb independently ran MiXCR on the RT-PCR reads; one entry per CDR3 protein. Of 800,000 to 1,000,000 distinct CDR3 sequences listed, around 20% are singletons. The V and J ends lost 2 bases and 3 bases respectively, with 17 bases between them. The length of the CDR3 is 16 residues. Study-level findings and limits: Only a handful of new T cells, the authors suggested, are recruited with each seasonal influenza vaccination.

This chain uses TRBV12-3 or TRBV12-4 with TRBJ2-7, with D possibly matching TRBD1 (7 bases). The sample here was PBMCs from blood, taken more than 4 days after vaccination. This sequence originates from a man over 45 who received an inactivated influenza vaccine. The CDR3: CASSLSSQGGSYEQYF. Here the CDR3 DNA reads TGTGCCAGCAGTTTATCCTCCCAGGGGGGAAGCTACGAGCAGTACTTC.